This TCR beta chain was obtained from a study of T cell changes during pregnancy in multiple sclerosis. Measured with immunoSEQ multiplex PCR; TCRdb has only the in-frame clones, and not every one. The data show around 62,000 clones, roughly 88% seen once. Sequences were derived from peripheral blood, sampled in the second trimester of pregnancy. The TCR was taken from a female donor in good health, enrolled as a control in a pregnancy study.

CDR3 amino acids: CASSVPGYEQYF. In nucleotides, the CDR3 is TGTGCCAGCAGTGTGCCGGGCTACGAGCAGTACTTC. V usage is TRBV28 and J usage is TRBJ2-7; D unclear. Looked up from germline, CDR1 is MDHEN and CDR2 is SYDVKM. This CDR3 has 12 amino acids. Trimming removed 5 bases at V and 3 bases at J, with 8 bases between.